This TCR beta chain was recovered during a study of blood T cell repertoires in COVID-19. Enrolled during active infection, Seattle patients were then followed longitudinally. Original analysis: Estimation of nucleated cell counts relied on the amplification of reference gene primers. Data came from immunoSEQ multiplex PCR; TCRdb stores just in-frame clones and leaves some out. The V and J calls and clone size were taken over from that table, and D and trimming were inferred from the DNA. The repertoire consists of about 340,000 clones, with about nine tenths occurring once and the leading ten covering about 7.3%. The CDR3 is 15 amino acids. CDR1 and CDR2 (germline): SEHNR, FQNEAQ (reference sequence). The V gene end was trimmed by 10 bases and the J gene end by 1 base; junction bases not matched to a gene: 8.

This sequence originates from a woman in her seventies with COVID-19, enrolled during active disease. Specimen: peripheral blood. The V call is TRBV7-9, the J call TRBJ2-3; 10 nucleotides align to TRBD1. In DNA, the CDR3 is TGTGCCACTGCCGTGGGGACAGGGGGCACAGATACGCAGTATTTT. Its translation: CATAVGTGGTDTQYF.